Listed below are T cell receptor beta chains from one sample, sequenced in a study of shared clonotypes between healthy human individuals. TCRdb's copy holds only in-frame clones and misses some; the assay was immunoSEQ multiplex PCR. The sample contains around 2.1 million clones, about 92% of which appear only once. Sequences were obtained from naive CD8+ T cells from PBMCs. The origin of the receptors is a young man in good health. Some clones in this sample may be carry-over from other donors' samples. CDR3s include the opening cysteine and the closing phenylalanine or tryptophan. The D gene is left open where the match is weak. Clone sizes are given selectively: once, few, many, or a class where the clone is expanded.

CSTIGGRMNEQFF | TGCAGCACCATAGGGGGGAGAATGAATGAGCAGTTCTTC | TRBJ2-1 | . | TRBV29-1 | .
CASSWTSGIYEQYF | TGCGCCAGCAGCTGGACTAGCGGGATCTACGAGCAGTACTTC | TRBJ2-7 | TRBD2 | TRBV5-1 | .
CASSPSDVPEQFF | TGTGCCAGCAGCCCCAGCGATGTGCCTGAGCAGTTCTTC | TRBJ2-1 | . | TRBV5-4 | .
CAWSNRDRGRSNQPQHF | TGTGCCTGGAGTAACCGGGACAGGGGGCGAAGCAATCAGCCCCAGCATTTT | TRBJ1-5 | TRBD1 | TRBV30 | once
CASSLRLAGANEQFF | TGTGCCAGCAGCTTACGACTAGCGGGAGCCAATGAGCAGTTCTTC | TRBJ2-1 | TRBD2 | TRBV7-9 | .
CASSNAGSNQPQHF | TGTGCCAGCAGCAATGCGGGAAGCAATCAGCCCCAGCATTTT | TRBJ1-5 | . | TRBV7-9 | few
CASSSSPSLEKLFF | TGTGCCAGCAGTTCGTCCCCATCGTTGGAAAAACTGTTTTTT | TRBJ1-4 | . | TRBV6-6 | .
CASSAGLSDGYTF | TGTGCCAGCAGCGCCGGACTGTCGGATGGCTACACCTTC | TRBJ1-2 | . | TRBV9 | .
CASSLVGIPDTQYF | TGCGCCAGCAGCTTGGTCGGTATACCAGATACGCAGTATTTT | TRBJ2-3 | . | TRBV5-1 | once
CASRLGQGIQPQHF | TGTGCCAGCAGATTGGGACAGGGGATTCAGCCCCAGCATTTT | TRBJ1-5 | TRBD1 | TRBV2 | few
CASSQDGNRIEGGLGYEQYF | TGCGCCAGCAGCCAAGATGGCAACAGAATCGAGGGGGGATTGGGCTACGAGCAGTACTTC | TRBJ2-7 | . | TRBV4-1 | .
CARSSCGGRARDTQYF | TGTGCCAGAAGCTCCTGCGGCGGGAGGGCCAGAGATACGCAGTATTTT | TRBJ2-3 | TRBD2 | TRBV5-3 | .
CASSTRMGNYGYTF | TGTGCCAGCAGCACCCGGATGGGGAACTATGGCTACACCTTC | TRBJ1-2 | . | TRBV7-2 | .
CASNGLGTTYEQYF | TGTGCCAGCAACGGGTTGGGGACTACCTACGAGCAGTACTTC | TRBJ2-7 | TRBD2 | TRBV27 | .
CASGWTSIVDEQFF | TGCGCCAGCGGTTGGACTAGTATCGTCGATGAGCAGTTCTTC | TRBJ2-1 | TRBD2 | TRBV10-2 | .
CASRFSPGELFF | TGTGCCAGCAGATTCTCGCCCGGGGAGCTGTTTTTT | TRBJ2-2 | . | TRBV6-1 | few
CASSLGGNEQFF | TGTGCCAGCAGTTTGGGTGGAAATGAGCAGTTCTTC | TRBJ2-1 | . | TRBV27 | once
CASSLKGARTGGYEQYF | TGTGCCAGCAGCCTAAAAGGAGCTCGGACAGGGGGCTACGAGCAGTACTTC | TRBJ2-7 | . | TRBV21-1 | .
CASSFLAGGVETQYF | TGTGCCAGCAGCTTTCTGGCGGGAGGGGTAGAGACCCAGTACTTC | TRBJ2-5 | TRBD2 | TRBV7-9 | .
CASSIYQDRAGAKNIQYF | TGTGCCAGTAGTATCTATCAGGACAGGGCGGGTGCCAAAAACATTCAGTACTTC | TRBJ2-4 | TRBD1 | TRBV19 | .
CASSPSVTYNEQFF | TGCGCCAGCAGCCCTAGCGTAACTTACAATGAGCAGTTCTTC | TRBJ2-1 | . | TRBV4-1 | .
CASSYYGDVEEQYF | TGTGCCAGCAGTTATTACGGGGACGTGGAAGAGCAGTACTTC | TRBJ2-7 | . | TRBV6-6 | once